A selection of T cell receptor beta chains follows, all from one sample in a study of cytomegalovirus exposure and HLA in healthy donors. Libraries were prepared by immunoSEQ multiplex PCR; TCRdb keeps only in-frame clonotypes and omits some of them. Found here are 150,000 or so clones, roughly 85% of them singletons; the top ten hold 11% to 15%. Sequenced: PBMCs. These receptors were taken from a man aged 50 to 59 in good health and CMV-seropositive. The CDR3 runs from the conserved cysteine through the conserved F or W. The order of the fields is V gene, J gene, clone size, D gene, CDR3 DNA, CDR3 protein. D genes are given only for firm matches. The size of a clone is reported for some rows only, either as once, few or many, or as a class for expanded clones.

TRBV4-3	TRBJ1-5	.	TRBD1	TGCGCCAGCAGCCAAGACAACTACAGGGGGAGCCAGCCCCAGCATTTT	CASSQDNYRGSQPQHF
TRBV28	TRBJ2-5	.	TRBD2	TGTGCCAGCAGTCCCCGGGGTAGCGGGGGGATTAAAGAGACCCAGTACTTC	CASSPRGSGGIKETQYF
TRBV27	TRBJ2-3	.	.	TGTGCCAGCAGTTTGTTTAGCGGTCGCACAGATACGCAGTATTTT	CASSLFSGRTDTQYF
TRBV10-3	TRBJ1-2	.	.	TGTGCCATCAGTGGGGGGGATAACTATGGCTACACCTTC	CAISGGDNYGYTF
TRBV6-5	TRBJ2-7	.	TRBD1	TGTGCCAGCGGACAGGGGGCGGTCTACGAGCAGTACTTC	CASGQGAVYEQYF
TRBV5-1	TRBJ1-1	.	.	TGCGCCAGCAGCTCCTATCAGGCGACGGCTGAAGCTTTCTTT	CASSSYQATAEAFF
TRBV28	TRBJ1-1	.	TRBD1	TGTGCCAGCAACAAACAGGGGGCTTACACTGAAGCTTTCTTT	CASNKQGAYTEAFF
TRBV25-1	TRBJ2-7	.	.	TGTGCCAGCAGTGAATATCCGACTGGTAGCTCCTACGAGCAGTACTTC	CASSEYPTGSSYEQYF
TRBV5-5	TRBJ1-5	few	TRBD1	TGTGCCAGCAGCTTGGACGGGACACAGGGGCGGCAGCCCCAGCATTTT	CASSLDGTQGRQPQHF
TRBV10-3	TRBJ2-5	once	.	TGTGCCATCAGTGGTCCGGGGGAGAGAGAGACCCAGTACTTC	CAISGPGERETQYF
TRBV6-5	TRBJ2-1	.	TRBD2	TGTGCCAGCAGTTTGGCGGGGGGAACATACAATGAGCAGTTCTTC	CASSLAGGTYNEQFF
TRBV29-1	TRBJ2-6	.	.	TGCAGCGTTGATGTACCGAGCGCTGGGGCCAACGTCCTGACTTTC	CSVDVPSAGANVLTF
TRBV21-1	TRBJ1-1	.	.	TGTGCCAGCAGCAAAAAGGGGGTCGGCACTGAAGCTTTCTTT	CASSKKGVGTEAFF
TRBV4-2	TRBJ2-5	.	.	TGTGCCAGCAGCCAAGGGACTCGGGAGACCCAGTACTTC	CASSQGTRETQYF
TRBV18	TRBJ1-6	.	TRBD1	TGTGCCAGCTCACCCAAGAACAGGGGGAGCTCCTATAATTCACCCCTCCACTTT	CASSPKNRGSSYNSPLHF
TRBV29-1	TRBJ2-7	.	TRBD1	TGCAGCGTTGAACGGGGCAGGGGGCTCGAGCAGTACTTC	CSVERGRGLEQYF
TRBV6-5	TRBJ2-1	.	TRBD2	TGTGCCAGCCGTTTAACAGCGGGGGGCTCCTACAATGAGCAGTTCTTC	CASRLTAGGSYNEQFF
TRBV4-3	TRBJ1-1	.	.	TGCGCCAGCAGCCAAGATGGGGGCATGGGAATGAACACTGAAGCTTTCTTT	CASSQDGGMGMNTEAFF
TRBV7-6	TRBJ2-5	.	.	TGTGCCAGCAGCTTAGGACTCCAAGAGACCCAGTACTTC	CASSLGLQETQYF
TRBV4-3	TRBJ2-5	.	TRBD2	TGCGCCAGCAGCCAAGGGGGAGGGCTCCAAGAGACCCAGTACTTC	CASSQGGGLQETQYF
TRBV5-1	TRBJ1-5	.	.	TGCGCCAGCAGCTTGGATCCGGGTGGCAATCAGCCCCAGCATTTT	CASSLDPGGNQPQHF
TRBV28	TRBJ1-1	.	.	TGTGCCAGCAGTGCCCCGGGGGGATGGACTGAAGCTTTCTTT	CASSAPGGWTEAFF
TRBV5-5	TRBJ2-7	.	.	TGTGCCAGCAGCTTGGCCAGGAAGAACTACGAGCAGTACTTC	CASSLARKNYEQYF
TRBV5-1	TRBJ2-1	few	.	TGCGCCAGCAGCGTAACAGGGACCTCCTACAATGAGCAGTTCTTC	CASSVTGTSYNEQFF
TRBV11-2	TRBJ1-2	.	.	TGTGCCAGCAGCGATACGGGACTATACTATGGCTACACCTTC	CASSDTGLYYGYTF
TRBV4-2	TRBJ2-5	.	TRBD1	TGTGCCAGCAGCCACCCCCGCACAGGGGGACAAGAGACCCAGTACTTC	CASSHPRTGGQETQYF
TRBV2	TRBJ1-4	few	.	TGTGCCAGCAGTGAAGGGGGAGCAACTAATGAAAAACTGTTTTTT	CASSEGGATNEKLFF
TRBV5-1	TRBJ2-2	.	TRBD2	TGCGCCAGCAGCACCGGGGGGGAAGGGGAGCTGTTTTTT	CASSTGGEGELFF
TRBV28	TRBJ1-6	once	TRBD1	TGTGCCAGCAGTTCCTATGGACAGGGCTCACCCCTCCACTTT	CASSSYGQGSPLHF
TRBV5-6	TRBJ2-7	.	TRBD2	TGTGCCAGCAGCTTGTGGGGGGGGGTGGGTAGCTCCTACGAGCAGTACTTC	CASSLWGGVGSSYEQYF
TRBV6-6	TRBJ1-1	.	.	TGTGCCACAAGCGGGGGATTCGACACTGAAGCTTTCTTT	CATSGGFDTEAFF
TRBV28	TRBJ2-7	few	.	TGTGCCAGCAGTGCCCCTACAGATTTCATCTCCTACGAGCAGTACTTC	CASSAPTDFISYEQYF
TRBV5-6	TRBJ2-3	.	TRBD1	TGTGCCAGCAGACCACAGGGGGCGGGAGATACGCAGTATTTT	CASRPQGAGDTQYF
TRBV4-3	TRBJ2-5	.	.	TGCGCCAGCAGCCAAGATGGGCACCAAGAGACCCAGTACTTC	CASSQDGHQETQYF
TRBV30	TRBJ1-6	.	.	TGTGCCTGGAGTGTAGGGGGTAGCGCACCCCTCCACTTT	CAWSVGGSAPLHF
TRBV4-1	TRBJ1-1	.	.	TGCGCCAGCAGCCAAGCTGTCGGGGGGAGGGCTTTCTTT	CASSQAVGGRAFF
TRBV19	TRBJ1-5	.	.	TGTGCCAGTAGTATACGGACTCTTAGGGAGCCCCAGCATTTT	CASSIRTLREPQHF
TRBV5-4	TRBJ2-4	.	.	TGTGCCAGCAGCCCGAGAAAATCAGGGGACAAAAACATTCAGTACTTC	CASSPRKSGDKNIQYF